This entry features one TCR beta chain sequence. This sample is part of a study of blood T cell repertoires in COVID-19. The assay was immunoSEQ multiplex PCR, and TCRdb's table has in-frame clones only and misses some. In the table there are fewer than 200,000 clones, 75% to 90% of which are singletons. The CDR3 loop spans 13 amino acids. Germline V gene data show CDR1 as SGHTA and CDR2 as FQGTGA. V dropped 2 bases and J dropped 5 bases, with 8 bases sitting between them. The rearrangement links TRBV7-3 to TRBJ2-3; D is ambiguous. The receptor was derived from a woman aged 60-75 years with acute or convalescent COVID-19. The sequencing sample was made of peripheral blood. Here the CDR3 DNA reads TGTGCCAGCAGCTTATCCCTAAAAGATACGCAGTATTTT. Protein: CASSLSLKDTQYF.